The rows below give T cell receptor beta chains drawn from one sample of a study of T-cell reconstitution after alpha-beta-depleted transplantation in children. TCRdb reprocessed the PCR reads via MiXCR and lists one record per CDR3 protein. This table holds under 250,000 distinct CDR3 sequences, over 15% found once. Specimen: PBMCs, mostly from graft donor cells, collected 360 days after TCRalphabeta/CD19-depleted stem cell transplant. All receptors derive from a male patient between 2 and 10 years old who had a stem cell transplant for acute lymphoblastic leukemia, so the T cells may come from the graft donor. Both conserved end residues are part of each CDR3. Fields, in order: CDR3 DNA, CDR3 protein, J gene, V gene, D gene, clone size. A D gene is named only where the DNA matches it firmly. A row's size may be missing; if present it is once, few, many or a size class.

DNA: TGTGCCAGCAGCTGGGCCATAGCGGGGGAGAACTACGAGCAGTACTTC; CDR3: CASSWAIAGENYEQYF; J: TRBJ2-7; V: TRBV5-4; D: TRBD2; size: .
DNA: TGTGCCACCAGTGATTTGTCGCAGGGTCAAGAGACCCAGTACTTC; CDR3: CATSDLSQGQETQYF; J: TRBJ2-5; V: TRBV24-1; D: .; size: many
DNA: TGTGCCAGCAGGGAACAGGAGAACACTGAAGCTTTCTTT; CDR3: CASREQENTEAFF; J: TRBJ1-1; V: TRBV12-3/TRBV12-4; D: .; size: few
DNA: TGTGCCACCAGCCCAGGGGGAGCTACTGAAGCTTTCTTT; CDR3: CATSPGGATEAFF; J: TRBJ1-1; V: TRBV15; D: TRBD1; size: .
DNA: TGCGCCAGCAGCTCAGGCGCGTCGGGGGGGATGAACACTGAAGCTTTCTTT; CDR3: CASSSGASGGMNTEAFF; J: TRBJ1-1; V: TRBV5-1; D: .; size: .
DNA: TGTGCCAGCAGACCACTCCTAGCGGGGGGGCCCTACAATGAGCAGTTCTTC; CDR3: CASRPLLAGGPYNEQFF; J: TRBJ2-1; V: TRBV12-3/TRBV12-4; D: TRBD2; size: .
DNA: TGTGCCAGCAGTTACCTGGGACAGGGGAACACTGAAGCTTTCTTT; CDR3: CASSYLGQGNTEAFF; J: TRBJ1-1; V: TRBV6-5; D: TRBD1; size: few
DNA: TGTGCCAGCTCATCCCTCGACAGGAACACTGAAGCTTTCTTT; CDR3: CASSSLDRNTEAFF; J: TRBJ1-1; V: TRBV18; D: .; size: .
DNA: TGTGCCAGCAGTTACAGGCAAGAAAACGAGCAGTACTTC; CDR3: CASSYRQENEQYF; J: TRBJ2-7; V: TRBV6-5; D: .; size: few
DNA: TGTGCCACCAGCGTAGAGCCCGGTAATACGCAGTATTTT; CDR3: CATSVEPGNTQYF; J: TRBJ2-3; V: TRBV9; D: .; size: .
DNA: TGTGCCAGCTCACTAAAGACAGGGCAAGAGCAGTACTTC; CDR3: CASSLKTGQEQYF; J: TRBJ2-7; V: TRBV18; D: TRBD1; size: .
DNA: TGTGCCAGCAGCTTATCCTGGACACCTAGCAATCAGCCCCAGCATTTT; CDR3: CASSLSWTPSNQPQHF; J: TRBJ1-5; V: TRBV5-6; D: .; size: .
DNA: TGCAGTGCTAGCCCCGGACAGGGGGGGAGGAATGAGCAGTTCTTC; CDR3: CSASPGQGGRNEQFF; J: TRBJ2-1; V: TRBV20-1; D: TRBD1; size: .
DNA: TGTGCCAGCAGCTTAGTCCGCCAGAATAATTCACCCCTCCACTTT; CDR3: CASSLVRQNNSPLHF; J: TRBJ1-6; V: TRBV7-6; D: .; size: many
DNA: TGCGCCAGCAGCCCCCTCGAAGTACAAGAGACCCAGTACTTC; CDR3: CASSPLEVQETQYF; J: TRBJ2-5; V: TRBV5-1; D: .; size: .
DNA: TGCAGCGTTGTTACAGGGGGCGAGCAGTACTTC; CDR3: CSVVTGGEQYF; J: TRBJ2-7; V: TRBV29-1; D: TRBD1; size: few
DNA: TGTGCCAGCAGCCCCGCCGGGATACGGAAACTGTTTTTT; CDR3: CASSPAGIRKLFF; J: TRBJ1-4; V: TRBV27; D: .; size: few
DNA: TGTGCCACCAGCAGAGATGACAGCCAAGAGACCCAGTACTTC; CDR3: CATSRDDSQETQYF; J: TRBJ2-5; V: TRBV15; D: .; size: many
DNA: TGCAGCGTTCGCGCGCCCCCAGAGACCCAGTACTTC; CDR3: CSVRAPPETQYF; J: TRBJ2-5; V: TRBV29-1; D: .; size: many
DNA: TGCGCCAGCAGCGTGGGACAGGCCCTCTTATGGGAGCAGTACTTC; CDR3: CASSVGQALLWEQYF; J: TRBJ2-7; V: TRBV5-1; D: TRBD1; size: .
DNA: TGTGCCAGCAGCTTAGGACCGGGGGGACTGACGAACACCGGGGAGCTGTTTTTT; CDR3: CASSLGPGGLTNTGELFF; J: TRBJ2-2; V: TRBV7-6; D: TRBD2; size: .